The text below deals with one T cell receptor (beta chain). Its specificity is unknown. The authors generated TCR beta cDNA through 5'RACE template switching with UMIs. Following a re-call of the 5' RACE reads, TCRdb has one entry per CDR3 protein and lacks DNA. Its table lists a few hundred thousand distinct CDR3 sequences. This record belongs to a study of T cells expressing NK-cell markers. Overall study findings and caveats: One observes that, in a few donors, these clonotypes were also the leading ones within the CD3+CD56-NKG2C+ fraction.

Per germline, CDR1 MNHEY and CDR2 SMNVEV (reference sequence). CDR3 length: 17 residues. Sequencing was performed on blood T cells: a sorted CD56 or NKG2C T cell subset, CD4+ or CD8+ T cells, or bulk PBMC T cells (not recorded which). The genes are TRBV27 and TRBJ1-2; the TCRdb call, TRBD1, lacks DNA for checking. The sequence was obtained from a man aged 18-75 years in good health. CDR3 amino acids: CASSSVFGQWAGYGYTF.